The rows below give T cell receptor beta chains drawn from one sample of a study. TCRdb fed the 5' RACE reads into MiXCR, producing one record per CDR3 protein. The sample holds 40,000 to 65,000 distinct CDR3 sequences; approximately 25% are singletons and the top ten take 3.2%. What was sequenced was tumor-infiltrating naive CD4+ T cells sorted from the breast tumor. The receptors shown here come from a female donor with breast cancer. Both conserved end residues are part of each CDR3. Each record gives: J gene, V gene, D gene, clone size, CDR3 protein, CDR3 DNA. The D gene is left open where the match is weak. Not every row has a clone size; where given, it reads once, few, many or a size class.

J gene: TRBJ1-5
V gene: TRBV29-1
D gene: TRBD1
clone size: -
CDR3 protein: CSVGQGYQPQHF
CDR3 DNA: TGCAGCGTAGGACAGGGCTATCAGCCCCAGCATTTT

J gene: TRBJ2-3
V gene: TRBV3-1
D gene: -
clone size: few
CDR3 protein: CASSQDMRGGDTQYF
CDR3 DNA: TGTGCCAGCAGCCAAGATATGCGGGGCGGAGATACGCAGTATTTT

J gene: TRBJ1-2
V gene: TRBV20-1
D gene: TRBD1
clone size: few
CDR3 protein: CSARGTDYGYTF
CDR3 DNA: TGCAGTGCCCGGGGGACAGACTATGGCTACACCTTC

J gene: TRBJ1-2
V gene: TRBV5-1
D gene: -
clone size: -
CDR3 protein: CASSLGPTGSGYTF
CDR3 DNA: TGCGCCAGCAGCTTGGGTCCAACAGGGAGTGGCTACACCTTC

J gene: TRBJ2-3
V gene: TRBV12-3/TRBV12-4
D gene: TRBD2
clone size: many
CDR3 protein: CASSLALSTGRGDTQYF
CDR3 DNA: TGTGCCAGCAGTTTAGCGCTGTCGACGGGGAGGGGAGATACGCAGTATTTT

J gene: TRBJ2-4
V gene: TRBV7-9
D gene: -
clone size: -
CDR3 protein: CASSSFGVAKNIQYF
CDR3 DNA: TGTGCCAGCAGCTCCTTTGGGGTAGCCAAAAACATTCAGTACTTC

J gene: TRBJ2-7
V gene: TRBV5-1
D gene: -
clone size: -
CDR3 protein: CASRLGRSYEQYF
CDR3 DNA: TGCGCCAGCAGACTTGGGAGATCCTACGAGCAGTACTTC

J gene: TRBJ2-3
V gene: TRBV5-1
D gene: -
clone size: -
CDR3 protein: CASRGLSSTDTQYF
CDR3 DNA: TGCGCCAGCAGGGGGTTATCTAGCACAGATACGCAGTATTTT

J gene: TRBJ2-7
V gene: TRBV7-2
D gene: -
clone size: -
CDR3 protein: CASSLLGAGPGEQYF
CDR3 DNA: TGTGCCAGCAGCCTCCTTGGAGCGGGCCCCGGAGAGCAGTACTTC

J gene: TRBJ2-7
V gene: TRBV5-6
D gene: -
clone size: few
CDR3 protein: CASSFRGRTYEQYF
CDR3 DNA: TGTGCCAGCAGCTTCAGGGGCAGGACCTACGAGCAGTACTTC

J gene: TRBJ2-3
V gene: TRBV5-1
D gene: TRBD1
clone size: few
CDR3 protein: CASGLQGASDTQYF
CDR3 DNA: TGCGCCAGCGGGTTGCAGGGGGCTAGTGATACGCAGTATTTT

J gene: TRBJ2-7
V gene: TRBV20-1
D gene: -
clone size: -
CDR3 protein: CSARPIGHRSSYEQYF
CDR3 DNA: TGCAGTGCTAGACCCATCGGGCACCGTAGCTCCTACGAGCAGTACTTC

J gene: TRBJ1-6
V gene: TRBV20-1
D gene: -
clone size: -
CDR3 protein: CSASLGHLNSPLHF
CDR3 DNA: TGCAGTGCTAGCTTGGGGCATTTAAATTCACCCCTCCACTTT

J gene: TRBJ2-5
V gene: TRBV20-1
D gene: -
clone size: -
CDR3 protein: CSAEHHETQYF
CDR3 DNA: TGCAGTGCTGAACATCACGAGACCCAGTACTTC

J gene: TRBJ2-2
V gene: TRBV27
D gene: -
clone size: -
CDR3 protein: CASSTGQLAGELFF
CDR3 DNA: TGTGCCAGCAGTACAGGACAGTTAGCCGGGGAGCTGTTTTTT

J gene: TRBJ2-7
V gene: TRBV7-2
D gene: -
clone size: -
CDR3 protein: CASSPRVQSYEQYF
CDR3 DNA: TGTGCCAGCAGCCCGCGGGTGCAATCCTACGAGCAGTACTTC

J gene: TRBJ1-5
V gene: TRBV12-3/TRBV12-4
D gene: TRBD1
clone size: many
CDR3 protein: CASSRQGHQPQHF
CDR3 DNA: TGTGCCAGCAGCAGACAGGGTCATCAGCCCCAGCATTTT

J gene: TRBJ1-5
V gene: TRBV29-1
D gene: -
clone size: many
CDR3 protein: CSVRDKNQPQHF
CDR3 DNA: TGCAGCGTGAGGGACAAAAATCAGCCCCAGCATTTT

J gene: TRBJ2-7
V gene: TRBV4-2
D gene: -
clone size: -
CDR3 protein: CASGAAGEQYF
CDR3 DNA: TGTGCCAGCGGCGCGGCGGGTGAGCAGTACTTC

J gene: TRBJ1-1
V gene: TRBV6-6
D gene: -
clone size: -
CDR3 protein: CASRRREMNTEAFF
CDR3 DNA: TGTGCCAGCCGGAGAAGGGAAATGAACACTGAAGCTTTCTTT

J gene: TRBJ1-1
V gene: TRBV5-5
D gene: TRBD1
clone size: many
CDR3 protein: CASSLVSTGGTEAFF
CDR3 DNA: TGTGCCAGCAGCTTGGTCTCTACAGGGGGCACTGAAGCTTTCTTT

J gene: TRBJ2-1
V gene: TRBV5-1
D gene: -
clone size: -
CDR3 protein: CASSLTGTTSNEQFF
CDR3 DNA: TGCGCCAGCAGCTTAACCGGGACAACTTCCAATGAGCAGTTCTTC

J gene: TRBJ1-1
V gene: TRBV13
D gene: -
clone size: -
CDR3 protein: CASSLEPKSITEAFF
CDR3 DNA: TGTGCCAGCAGCTTAGAACCTAAATCTATCACTGAAGCTTTCTTT

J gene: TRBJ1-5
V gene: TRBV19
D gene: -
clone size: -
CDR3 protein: CASRTGLNQPQHF
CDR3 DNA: TGTGCCAGTAGAACAGGGCTTAATCAGCCCCAGCATTTT

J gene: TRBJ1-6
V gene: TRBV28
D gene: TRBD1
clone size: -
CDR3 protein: CASSADRTGGGTPLYF
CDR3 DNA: TGTGCCAGCAGTGCTGATAGGACAGGGGGTGGTACACCCCTCTACTTT

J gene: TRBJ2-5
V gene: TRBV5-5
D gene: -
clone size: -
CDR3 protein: CASSPPRAGGRETQYF
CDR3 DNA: TGTGCCAGCAGCCCACCCCGGGCAGGGGGGAGAGAGACCCAGTACTTC

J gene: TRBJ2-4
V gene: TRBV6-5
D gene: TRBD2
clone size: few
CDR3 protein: CASSYARTGNGTSGLKNIQYF
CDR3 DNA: TGTGCCAGCAGTTACGCCAGGACGGGGAACGGGACTAGCGGGTTAAAAAACATTCAGTACTTC

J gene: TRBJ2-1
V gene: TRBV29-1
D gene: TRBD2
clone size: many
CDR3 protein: CSVEPPGRRNEQFF
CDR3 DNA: TGCAGCGTTGAGCCCCCCGGGAGGCGGAATGAGCAGTTCTTC

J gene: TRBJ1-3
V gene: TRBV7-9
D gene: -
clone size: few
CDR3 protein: CASSSLSPGNTIYF
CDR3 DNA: TGTGCCAGCAGCTCCTTGAGTCCTGGAAACACCATATATTTT

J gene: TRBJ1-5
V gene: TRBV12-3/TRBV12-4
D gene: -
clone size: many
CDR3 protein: CALCQPQHF
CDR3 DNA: TGTGCCTTATGCCAGCCCCAGCATTTT

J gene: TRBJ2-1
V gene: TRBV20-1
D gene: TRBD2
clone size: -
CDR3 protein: CSARRPAGSYNEQFF
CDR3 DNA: TGCAGTGCTAGACGCCCAGCGGGGTCCTACAATGAGCAGTTCTTC

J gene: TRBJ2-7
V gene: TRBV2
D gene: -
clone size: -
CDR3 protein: CASTRPLIYEQYF
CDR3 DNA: TGTGCCAGCACCCGACCCCTTATCTACGAGCAGTACTTC

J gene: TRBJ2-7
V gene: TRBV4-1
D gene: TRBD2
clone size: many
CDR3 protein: CASSQGAGGRYEQYF
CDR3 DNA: TGCGCCAGCAGCCAAGGAGCGGGAGGCCGCTACGAGCAGTACTTC

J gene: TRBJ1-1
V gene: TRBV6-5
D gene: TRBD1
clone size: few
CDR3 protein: CASSTQTGALNTEAFF
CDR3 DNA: TGTGCCAGCAGTACCCAGACAGGGGCCTTGAACACTGAAGCTTTCTTT

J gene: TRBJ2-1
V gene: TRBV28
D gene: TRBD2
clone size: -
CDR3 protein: CASSLKGTRGWDEQFF
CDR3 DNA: TGTGCCAGCAGTTTAAAGGGGACTAGGGGGTGGGATGAGCAGTTCTTC

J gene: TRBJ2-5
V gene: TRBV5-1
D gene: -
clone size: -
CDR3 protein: CASSLFGESRETQYF
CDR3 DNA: TGCGCCAGCAGCTTGTTTGGGGAGAGTAGAGAGACCCAGTACTTC

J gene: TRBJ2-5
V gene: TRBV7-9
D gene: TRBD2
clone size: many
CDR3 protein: CASSTSAETQYF
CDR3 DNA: TGTGCCAGCAGTACTAGCGCCGAGACCCAGTACTTC

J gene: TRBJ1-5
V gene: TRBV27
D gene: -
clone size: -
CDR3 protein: CASSSRGFNQPQHF
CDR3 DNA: TGTGCCAGCAGTTCGAGGGGCTTCAATCAGCCCCAGCATTTT

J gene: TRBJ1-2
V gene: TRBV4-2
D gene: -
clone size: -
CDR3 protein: CASSQPDRNYGYTF
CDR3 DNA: TGTGCCAGCAGCCAACCCGACAGGAACTATGGCTACACCTTC

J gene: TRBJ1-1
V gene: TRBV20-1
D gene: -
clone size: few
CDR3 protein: CSARGPAGVDTEAFF
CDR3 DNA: TGCAGTGCTAGGGGTCCAGCGGGGGTTGACACTGAAGCTTTCTTT

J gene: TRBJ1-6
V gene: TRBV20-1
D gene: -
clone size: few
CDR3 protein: CSAPAQGPSSPLHF
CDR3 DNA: TGCAGTGCCCCCGCACAGGGACCGAGTTCACCCCTCCACTTT

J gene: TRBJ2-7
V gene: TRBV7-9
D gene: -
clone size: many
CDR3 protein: CASSLARLQSHEQYF
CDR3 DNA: TGTGCCAGCAGCTTAGCAAGGTTGCAGTCCCACGAGCAGTACTTC

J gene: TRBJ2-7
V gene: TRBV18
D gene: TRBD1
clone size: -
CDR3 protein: CASSPSLQGNEQYF
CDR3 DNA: TGTGCCAGCTCACCGAGTTTACAGGGGAACGAGCAGTACTTC

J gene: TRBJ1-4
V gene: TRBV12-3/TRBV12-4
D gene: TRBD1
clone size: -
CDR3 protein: CASSSGQGGNEKLFF
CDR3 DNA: TGTGCCAGCAGCTCAGGACAGGGCGGTAATGAAAAACTGTTTTTT

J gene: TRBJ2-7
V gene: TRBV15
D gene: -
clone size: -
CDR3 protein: CATSRAVSFSYEQYF
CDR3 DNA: TGTGCCACCAGCAGAGCTGTTAGTTTCTCCTACGAGCAGTACTTC